This TCR beta chain came from a study of identical twins. Whole-study results and caveats: Sequences that were beta out-of-frame showed weaker excess twin sharing.

Each CDR3 protein gets one entry after TCRdb re-called the 5' RACE reads with MiXCR. The table has roughly 770,000 distinct CDR3 sequences, 15% to 20% seen once. The CDR3 has 14 residues. Germline CDR1 reads SSHAT; CDR2 reads FNYEAQ (reference sequence). This clonotype was seen more than once but under ten times. Its antigen is still unknown. One junction end disagrees with the germline gene, perhaps due to a read error. The sample also formed part of further work on T cells expressing NK-cell markers. As that study records: With an anti-gamma-delta TCR antibody, sorting in several experiments was kept to alpha-beta TCR T cells. Similarly, these clonotypes led the CD3+CD56-NKG2C+ fraction as well in four donors. It remained uncertain whether the expanded NKG2C+ T cell clones were specific for HCMV antigens.

The sequenced sample was PBMCs. The source is a woman younger than 35 in good health. V is TRBV7-7 and J is TRBJ2-3; D is unresolved. The CDR3 region is CASSLESESDTQYF. CDR3 bases: TGTGCTAGCAGCTTAGAGTCGGAGTCAGATACGCAGTATTTT.